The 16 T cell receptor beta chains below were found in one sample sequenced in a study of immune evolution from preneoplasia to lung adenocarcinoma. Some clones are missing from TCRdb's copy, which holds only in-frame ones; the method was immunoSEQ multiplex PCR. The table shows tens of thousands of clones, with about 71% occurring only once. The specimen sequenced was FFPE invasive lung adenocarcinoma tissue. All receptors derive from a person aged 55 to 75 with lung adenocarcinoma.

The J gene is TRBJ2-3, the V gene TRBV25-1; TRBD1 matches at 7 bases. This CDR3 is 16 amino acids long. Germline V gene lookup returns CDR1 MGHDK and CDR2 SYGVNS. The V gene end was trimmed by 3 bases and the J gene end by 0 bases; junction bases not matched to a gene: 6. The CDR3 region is CASSDGDSASTDTQYF. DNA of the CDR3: TGTGCCAGCAGTGACGGGGACAGCGCTAGCACAGATACGCAGTATTTT.

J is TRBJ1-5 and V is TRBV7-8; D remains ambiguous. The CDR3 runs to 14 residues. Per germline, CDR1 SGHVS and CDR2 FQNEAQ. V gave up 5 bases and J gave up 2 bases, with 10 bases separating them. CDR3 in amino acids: CASSRPGGNQPQHF. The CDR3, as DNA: TGTGCCAGCAGCCGCCCCGGGGGCAATCAGCCCCAGCATTTT.

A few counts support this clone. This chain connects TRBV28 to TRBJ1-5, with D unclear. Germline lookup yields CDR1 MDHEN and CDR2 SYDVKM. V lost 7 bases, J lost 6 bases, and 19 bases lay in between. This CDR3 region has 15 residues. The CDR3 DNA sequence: TGTGCCAGCACCCCCGCGGTTGCGGGCGGTCAGCCCCAGCATTTT. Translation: CASTPAVAGGQPQHF.

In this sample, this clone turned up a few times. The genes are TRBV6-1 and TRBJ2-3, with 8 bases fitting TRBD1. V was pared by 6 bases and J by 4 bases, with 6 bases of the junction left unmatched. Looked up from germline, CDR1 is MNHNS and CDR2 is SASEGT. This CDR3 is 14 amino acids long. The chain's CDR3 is CASRKQGAADTQYF. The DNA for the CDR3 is TGTGCCAGCAGGAAGCAGGGGGCGGCAGATACGCAGTATTTT.

CDR3 nucleotides: TGCGCCAGCAGCTTTGACGGGGGTAACACTGAAGCTTTCTTT. Its protein product is CASSFDGGNTEAFF. The chain has TRBV5-1 and TRBJ1-1, with D perhaps TRBD1 (5 bases). From germline, CDR1 is SGHRS and CDR2 YFSETQ. Trimming removed 2 bases from V and 2 bases from J, with 10 bases in between. The length of the CDR3 is 14 residues. Combining the CDR3 with reference TRBV5-1 and TRBJ1-1 gives the whole variable domain KAGVTQTPRYLIKTRGQQVTLSCSPISGHRSVSWYQQTPGQGLQFLFEYFSETQRNKGNFPGRFSGRQFSNSRSEMNVSTLELGDSALYLCASSFDGGNTEAFFGQGTRLTVV.

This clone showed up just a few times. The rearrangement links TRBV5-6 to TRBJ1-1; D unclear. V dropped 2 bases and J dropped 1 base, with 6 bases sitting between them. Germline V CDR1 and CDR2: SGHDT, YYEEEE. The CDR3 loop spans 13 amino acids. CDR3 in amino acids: CASSLTPNTEAFF. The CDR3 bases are TGTGCCAGCAGCTTAACCCCGAACACTGAAGCTTTCTTT.

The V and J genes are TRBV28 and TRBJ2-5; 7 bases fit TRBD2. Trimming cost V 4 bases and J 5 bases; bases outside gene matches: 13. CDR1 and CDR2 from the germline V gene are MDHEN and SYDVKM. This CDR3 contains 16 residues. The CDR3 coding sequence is TGTGCCAGCAGTTCCCCGACTAGCCGTGCGTTGGAGACCCAGTACTTC. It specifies CASSSPTSRALETQYF.

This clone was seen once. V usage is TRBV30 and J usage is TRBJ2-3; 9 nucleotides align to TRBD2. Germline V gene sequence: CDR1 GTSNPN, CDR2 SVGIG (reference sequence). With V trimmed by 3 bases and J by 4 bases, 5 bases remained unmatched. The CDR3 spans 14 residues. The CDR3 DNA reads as TGTGCCTGGAGGATTGCGGGAGGGGCAGATACGCAGTATTTT. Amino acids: CAWRIAGGADTQYF.

For the CDR3, the DNA is TGTGCCAGCAGCCGAAGAAGCGCAGGGTACGTTGAAAACACCATATATTTT. Translated, it gives CASSRRSAGYVENTIYF. V usage is TRBV5-6 and J usage is TRBJ1-3; possible D gene TRBD1, 5 bases. Per germline, CDR1 SGHDT and CDR2 YYEEEE. The ends were cut back, 4 bases at V and 6 bases at J, with 23 bases in the middle. CDR3 size: 17 residues.

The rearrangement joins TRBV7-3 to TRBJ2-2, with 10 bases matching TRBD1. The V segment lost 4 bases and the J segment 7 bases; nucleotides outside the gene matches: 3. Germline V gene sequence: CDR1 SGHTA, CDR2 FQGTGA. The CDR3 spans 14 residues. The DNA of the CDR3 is TGTGCCAGCAGCTCGACAGGGGGCTTCGGGGAGCTGTTTTTT. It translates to CASSSTGGFGELFF.

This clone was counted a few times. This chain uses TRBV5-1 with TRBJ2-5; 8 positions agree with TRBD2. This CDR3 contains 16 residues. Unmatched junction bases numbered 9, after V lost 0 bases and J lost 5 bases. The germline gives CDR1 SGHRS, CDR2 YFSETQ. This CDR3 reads CASSLAQVAGTETQYF. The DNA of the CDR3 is TGCGCCAGCAGCTTGGCCCAGGTAGCGGGGACGGAGACCCAGTACTTC.

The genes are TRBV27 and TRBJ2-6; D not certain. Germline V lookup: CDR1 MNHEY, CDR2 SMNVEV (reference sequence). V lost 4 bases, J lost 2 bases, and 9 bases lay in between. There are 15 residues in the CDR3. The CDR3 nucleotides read TGTGCCAGCAGTTCCCCCACAGCTGGGGCCAACGTCCTGACTTTC. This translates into CASSSPTAGANVLTF.

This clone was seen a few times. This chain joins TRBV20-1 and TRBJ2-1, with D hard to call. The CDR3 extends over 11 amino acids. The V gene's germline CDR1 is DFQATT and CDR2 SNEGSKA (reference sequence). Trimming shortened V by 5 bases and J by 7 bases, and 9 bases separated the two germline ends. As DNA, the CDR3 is TGCAGTGCTCAGAGTTGGAATGAGCAGTTCTTC. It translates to CSAQSWNEQFF.

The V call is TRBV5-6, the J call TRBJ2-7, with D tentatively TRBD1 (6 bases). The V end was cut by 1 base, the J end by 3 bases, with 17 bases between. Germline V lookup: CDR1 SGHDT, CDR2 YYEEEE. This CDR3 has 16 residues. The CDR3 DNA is TGTGCCAGCAGCTTGCGCAGGGGCGAAAGCTACTACGAGCAGTACTTC. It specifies CASSLRRGESYYEQYF.

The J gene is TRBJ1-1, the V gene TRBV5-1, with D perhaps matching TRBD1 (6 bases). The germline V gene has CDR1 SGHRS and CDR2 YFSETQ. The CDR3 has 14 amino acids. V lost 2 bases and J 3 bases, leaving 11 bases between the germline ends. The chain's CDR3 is CASSLTGRDTEAFF. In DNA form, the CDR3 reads TGCGCCAGCAGCTTAACAGGGCGAGACACTGAAGCTTTCTTT. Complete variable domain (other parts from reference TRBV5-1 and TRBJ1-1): KAGVTQTPRYLIKTRGQQVTLSCSPISGHRSVSWYQQTPGQGLQFLFEYFSETQRNKGNFPGRFSGRQFSNSRSEMNVSTLELGDSALYLCASSLTGRDTEAFFGQGTRLTVV.

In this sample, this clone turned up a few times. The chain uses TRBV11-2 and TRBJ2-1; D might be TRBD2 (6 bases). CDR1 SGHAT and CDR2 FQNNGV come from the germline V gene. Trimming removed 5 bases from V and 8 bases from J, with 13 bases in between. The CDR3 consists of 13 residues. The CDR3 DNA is TGTGCCAGCAGCGGAGGGGATGCGGATGAGCAGTTCTTC. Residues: CASSGGDADEQFF.